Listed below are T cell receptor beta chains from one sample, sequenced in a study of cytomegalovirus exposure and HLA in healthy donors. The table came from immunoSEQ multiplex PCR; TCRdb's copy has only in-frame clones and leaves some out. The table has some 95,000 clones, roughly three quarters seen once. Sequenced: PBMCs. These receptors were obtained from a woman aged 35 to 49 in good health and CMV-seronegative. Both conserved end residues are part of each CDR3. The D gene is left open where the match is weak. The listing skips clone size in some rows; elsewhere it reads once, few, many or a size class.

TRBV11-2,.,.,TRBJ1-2,CASSLDSVGYYGYTF,TGTGCCAGCAGCTTAGATTCGGTCGGGTACTATGGCTACACCTTC
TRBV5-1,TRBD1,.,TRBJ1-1,CASSWGTGNTEAFF,TGCGCCAGCAGCTGGGGGACAGGCAACACTGAAGCTTTCTTT
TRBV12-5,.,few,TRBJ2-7,CASGGPEGGEQYF,TGTGCTAGTGGGGGCCCCGAAGGTGGCGAGCAGTACTTC
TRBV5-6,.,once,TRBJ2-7,CASSWGLLRWQYF,TGTGCCAGCAGCTGGGGACTTTTACGATGGCAGTACTTC
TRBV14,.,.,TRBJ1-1,CASSQDFKAFF,TGTGCCAGCAGCCAAGATTTTAAAGCTTTCTTT
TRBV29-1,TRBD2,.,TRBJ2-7,CSVEEGGVGYEQYF,TGCAGCGTTGAAGAGGGAGGGGTGGGGTACGAGCAGTACTTC
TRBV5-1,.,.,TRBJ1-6,CASSLDNTAFNSPLHF,TGCGCCAGCAGCCTGGACAATACAGCCTTTAATTCACCCCTCCACTTT
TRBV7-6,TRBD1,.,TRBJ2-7,CASSFSRQGSEQYF,TGTGCCAGCAGCTTTTCTCGACAGGGTAGCGAGCAGTACTTC
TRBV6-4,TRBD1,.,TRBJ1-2,CASSDRPGGIDGYTF,TGTGCCAGCAGTGACCGGCCAGGGGGCATTGATGGCTACACCTTC
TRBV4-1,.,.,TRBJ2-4,CASSAGLGSGAKNIQYF,TGCGCCAGCAGCGCGGGTCTGGGGTCCGGAGCCAAAAACATTCAGTACTTC
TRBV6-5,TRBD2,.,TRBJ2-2,CASSYVGGGNTGELFF,TGTGCCAGCAGTTACGTTGGCGGGGGGAACACCGGGGAGCTGTTTTTT
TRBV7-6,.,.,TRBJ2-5,CASSHREETQYF,TGTGCCAGCAGCCACCGCGAGGAGACCCAGTACTTC
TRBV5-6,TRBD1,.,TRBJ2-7,CASSSTYRGRHEQYF,TGTGCCAGCAGCTCTACATACAGGGGGCGACACGAGCAGTACTTC
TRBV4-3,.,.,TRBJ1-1,CASSQDDTVLNTEAFF,TGCGCCAGCAGCCAAGACGACACGGTGCTCAACACTGAAGCTTTCTTT
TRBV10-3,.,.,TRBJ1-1,CAISENSEAFF,TGTGCCATCAGTGAAAATAGTGAAGCTTTCTTT
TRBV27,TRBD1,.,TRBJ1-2,CASSRTGTYGYTF,TGTGCCAGCAGTCGGACAGGGACCTATGGCTACACCTTC
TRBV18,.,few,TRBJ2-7,CASSPSEGYEQYF,TGTGCCAGCTCTCCCTCGGAGGGGTACGAGCAGTACTTC
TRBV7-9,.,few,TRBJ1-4,CASSLDSINNEKLFF,TGTGCCAGCAGCTTAGACAGCATCAACAATGAAAAACTGTTTTTT
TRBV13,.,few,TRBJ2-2,CASSLSPRTGELFF,TGTGCCAGCAGCTTATCACCGCGGACCGGGGAGCTGTTTTTT
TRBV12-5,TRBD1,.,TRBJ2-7,CASGLVQGARYEQYF,TGTGCTAGTGGTTTGGTCCAGGGGGCGCGTTACGAGCAGTACTTC
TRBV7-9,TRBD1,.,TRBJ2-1,CAIQGASVSDEQFF,TGTGCCATTCAGGGGGCGTCCGTGTCCGATGAGCAGTTCTTC
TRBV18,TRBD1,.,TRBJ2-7,CASSQPGQGVYEQYF,TGTGCCAGCTCACAACCGGGACAGGGAGTCTACGAGCAGTACTTC
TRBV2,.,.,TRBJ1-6,CASSVEKGQRLSPLHF,TGTGCCAGCAGTGTAGAAAAGGGACAAAGGTTATCCCCCCTCCACTTT
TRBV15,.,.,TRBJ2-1,CATSRGGTGFPQFF,TGTGCCACCAGCAGGGGAGGGACAGGCTTTCCGCAGTTCTTC
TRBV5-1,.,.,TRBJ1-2,CASSLGVPGQDGYTF,TGCGCCAGCAGCTTGGGGGTCCCGGGACAAGATGGCTACACCTTC
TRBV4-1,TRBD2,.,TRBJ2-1,CASSQDHRASGGNEQFF,TGCGCCAGCAGCCAAGATCATAGGGCTAGCGGGGGGAATGAGCAGTTCTTC
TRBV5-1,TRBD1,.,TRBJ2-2,CASSNGQGKKLFF,TGCGCCAGCAGCAACGGACAGGGTAAAAAGCTGTTTTTT
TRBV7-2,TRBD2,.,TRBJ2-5,CASSKNSGEAQYF,TGTGCCAGCAGCAAAAATAGCGGGGAGGCCCAGTACTTC
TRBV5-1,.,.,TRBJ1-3,CASSLGGLSSGNTIYF,TGCGCCAGCAGCTTGGGGGGCCTTTCCTCTGGAAACACCATATATTTT
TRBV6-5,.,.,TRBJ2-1,CASSRGANNEQFF,TGTGCCAGCAGTCGCGGGGCTAACAATGAGCAGTTCTTC
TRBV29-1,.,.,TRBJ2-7,CSGKGGDDYEQYF,TGCAGCGGTAAGGGGGGGGACGACTACGAGCAGTACTTC
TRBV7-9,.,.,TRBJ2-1,CASSLLGRGTYNEQFF,TGTGCCAGCAGCTTATTGGGGCGGGGGACATACAATGAGCAGTTCTTC
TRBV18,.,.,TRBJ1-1,CASSEPPGDLNTEAFF,TGTGCCAGCTCTGAACCTCCGGGGGACCTGAACACTGAAGCTTTCTTT
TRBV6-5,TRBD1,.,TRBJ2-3,CASRTGVTDTQYF,TGTGCCAGCAGGACAGGGGTCACAGATACGCAGTATTTT
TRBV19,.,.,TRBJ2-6,CASLQSSGANVLTF,TGTGCCAGTTTACAGAGCTCTGGGGCCAACGTCCTGACTTTC
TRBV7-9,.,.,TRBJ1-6,CASSPPNSPLHF,TGTGCCAGCAGCCCCCCGAATTCACCCCTCCACTTT
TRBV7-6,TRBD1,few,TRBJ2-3,CASSWDRVNPTDTQYF,TGTGCCAGCAGCTGGGACAGGGTGAACCCCACAGATACGCAGTATTTT
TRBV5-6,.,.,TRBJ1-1,CASTRGDDTEAFF,TGTGCCAGCACCCGGGGGGACGACACTGAAGCTTTCTTT
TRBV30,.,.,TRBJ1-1,CAWAREGRTEAFF,TGTGCCTGGGCCAGGGAGGGGCGCACTGAAGCTTTCTTT
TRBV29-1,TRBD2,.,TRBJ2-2,CSVDMGGLNTGELFF,TGCAGCGTCGACATGGGGGGGTTGAACACCGGGGAGCTGTTTTTT
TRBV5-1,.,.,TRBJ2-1,CASSTGTAPHEQFF,TGCGCCAGCAGCACTGGGACTGCCCCCCATGAGCAGTTCTTC
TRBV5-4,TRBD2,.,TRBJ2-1,CASSEGSGTSHNEQFF,TGTGCCAGCAGCGAGGGGTCCGGGACTAGTCACAATGAGCAGTTCTTC
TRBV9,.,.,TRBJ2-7,CASSVGDSTSYEQYF,TGTGCCAGCAGCGTAGGGGACTCCACCTCCTACGAGCAGTACTTC
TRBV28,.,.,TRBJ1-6,CASSYSGGSQNSPLHF,TGTGCCAGCAGTTATTCTGGAGGGAGTCAGAATTCACCCCTCCACTTT
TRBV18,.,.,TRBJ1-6,CASSPLDPGLGSPLHF,TGTGCCAGCTCCCCGCTTGATCCGGGACTTGGTTCACCCCTCCACTTT
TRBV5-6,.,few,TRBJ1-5,CASSLWPQPQHF,TGTGCCAGCAGCTTGTGGCCTCAGCCCCAGCATTTT
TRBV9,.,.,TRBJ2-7,CASSPRPDSGAYEQYF,TGTGCCAGCAGCCCCCGACCGGATTCAGGCGCTTACGAGCAGTACTTC
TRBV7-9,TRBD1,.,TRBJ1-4,CASSLGTGGNEKLFF,TGTGCCAGCAGCTTAGGCACAGGGGGTAATGAAAAACTGTTTTTT
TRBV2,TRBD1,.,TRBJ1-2,CASSRQGNNYGYTF,TGTGCCAGCAGCAGACAGGGGAATAACTATGGCTACACCTTC
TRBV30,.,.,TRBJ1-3,CAWSVRPTGNSGNTIYF,TGTGCCTGGAGTGTACGTCCGACAGGCAACTCTGGAAACACCATATATTTT
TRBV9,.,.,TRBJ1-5,CASSGTVRGNQPQHF,TGTGCCAGCAGCGGGACAGTAAGGGGCAATCAGCCCCAGCATTTT
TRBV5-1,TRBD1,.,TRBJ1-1,CASSLDRGTEAFF,TGCGCCAGCAGCTTGGACAGGGGGACTGAAGCTTTCTTT
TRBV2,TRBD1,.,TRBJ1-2,CASRTDREDGYTF,TGTGCCAGCAGAACGGACAGGGAGGATGGCTACACCTTC
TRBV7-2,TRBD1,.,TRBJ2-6,CASSSVGTAGANVLTF,TGTGCCAGCAGCTCCGTCGGGACAGCTGGGGCCAACGTCCTGACTTTC
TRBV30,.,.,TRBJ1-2,CAWSFPSPVGRGKNYGYTF,TGTGCCTGGAGTTTCCCCTCGCCGGTGGGGCGGGGAAAGAACTATGGCTACACCTTC